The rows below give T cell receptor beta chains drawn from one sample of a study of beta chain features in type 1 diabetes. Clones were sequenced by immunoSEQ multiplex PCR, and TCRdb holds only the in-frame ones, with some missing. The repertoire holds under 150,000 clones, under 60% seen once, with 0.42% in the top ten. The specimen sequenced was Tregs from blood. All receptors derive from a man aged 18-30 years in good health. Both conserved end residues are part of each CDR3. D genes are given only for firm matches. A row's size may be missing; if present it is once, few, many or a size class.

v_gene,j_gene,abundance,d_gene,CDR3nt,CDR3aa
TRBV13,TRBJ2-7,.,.,TGTGCCAGCAGCTTGATCGCGGGCAGGAATGAGCAGTACTTC,CASSLIAGRNEQYF
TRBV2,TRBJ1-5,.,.,TGTGCCAGCAGTCCTTATAGAGGGAATCAGCCCCAGCATTTT,CASSPYRGNQPQHF
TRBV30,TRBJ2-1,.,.,TGTGCCTGGACAGTTACCTACAATGAGCAGTTCTTC,CAWTVTYNEQFF
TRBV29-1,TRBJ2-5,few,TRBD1,TGCAGCGTTGCGACAGGGGGAGAGACCCAGTACTTC,CSVATGGETQYF
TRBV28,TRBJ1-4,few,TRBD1,TGTGCCAGCAGTTTACCGGGACAGAGTAATGAAAAACTGTTTTTT,CASSLPGQSNEKLFF
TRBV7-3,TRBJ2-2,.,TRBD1,TGTGCCAGCAGAGGACAGGGTAACACCGGGGAGCTGTTTTTT,CASRGQGNTGELFF
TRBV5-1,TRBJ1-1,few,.,TGCGCCAGCAGCGGTCGAGGAGGGTCGGGCACTGAAGCTTTCTTT,CASSGRGGSGTEAFF
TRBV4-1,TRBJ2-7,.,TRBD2,TGCGCCAGCAGCCAAGATATCCAGCGGGGGGTAACCTACGAGCAGTACTTC,CASSQDIQRGVTYEQYF
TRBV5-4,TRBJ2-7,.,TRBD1,TGTGCCAGCAGCTTGGAACAGGGGCAGGGAGAGCAGTACTTC,CASSLEQGQGEQYF
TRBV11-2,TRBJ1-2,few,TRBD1,TGTGCCAGCAGCTTGACAGGGGGCTTTACCTATGGCTACACCTTC,CASSLTGGFTYGYTF
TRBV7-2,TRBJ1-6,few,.,TGTGCCAGCAGCCCCCGACCAAGGACAGCGTATAATTCACCCCTCCACTTT,CASSPRPRTAYNSPLHF
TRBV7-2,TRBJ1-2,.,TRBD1,TGTGCCAGCAGTTCGAAGGACAGGTATTATGGCTACACCTTC,CASSSKDRYYGYTF
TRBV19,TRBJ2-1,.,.,TGTGCCAGTAGTACCGTCCTTGCTAGTGGCAATGAGCAGTTCTTC,CASSTVLASGNEQFF
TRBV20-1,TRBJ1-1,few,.,TGCAGTGCTGCGGTGAGCCCTGAAGCTTTCTTT,CSAAVSPEAFF
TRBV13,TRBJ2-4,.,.,TGTGCCAGCAGCTTAAACCCGCGTCAGGGTTCACTAGCCAAAAACATTCAGTACTTC,CASSLNPRQGSLAKNIQYF
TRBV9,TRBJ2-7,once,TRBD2,TGTGCCAGCAGCGTTACATTAGCGGGAGGGCCGGGAGAGCAGTACTTC,CASSVTLAGGPGEQYF
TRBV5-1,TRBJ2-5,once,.,TGCGCCAGCAGCTTGGGGGGCACTACGGGGACCCAGTACTTC,CASSLGGTTGTQYF
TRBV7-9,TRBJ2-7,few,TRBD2,TGTGCCAGCAGTTCAACCGTAACCACTAGCGGGGGTAGATCCTACGAGCAGTACTTC,CASSSTVTTSGGRSYEQYF
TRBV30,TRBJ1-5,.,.,TGTGCCTGGAGTGCCTACTCCCAAATAAGCAGGGTGAATCAGCCCCAGCATTTT,CAWSAYSQISRVNQPQHF
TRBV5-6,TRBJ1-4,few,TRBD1,TGTGCCAGCAGCTCAACCGGGACAGGTGTTGAAAAACTGTTTTTT,CASSSTGTGVEKLFF
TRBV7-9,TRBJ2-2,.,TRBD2,TGTGCCAGCAGACGGACTAGCGGAACCACCGGGGAGCTGTTTTTT,CASRRTSGTTGELFF
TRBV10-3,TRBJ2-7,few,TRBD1,TGTGCCATCAGGCCTGCCGGGACAGGTTTCTACGAGCAGTACTTC,CAIRPAGTGFYEQYF
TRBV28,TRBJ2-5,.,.,TGTGCCAGCAGAGGGCCAGGGTTGGAGACCCAGTACTTC,CASRGPGLETQYF
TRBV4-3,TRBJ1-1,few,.,TGCGCCAGCAGCCAAGTGGCGAACACTGAAGCTTTCTTT,CASSQVANTEAFF
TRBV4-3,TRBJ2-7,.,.,TGCGCCAGCAGCCAAGATATCCAGGGCAGCTACGAGCAGTACTTC,CASSQDIQGSYEQYF
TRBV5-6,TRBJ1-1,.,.,TGTGCCAGCAGCCCCCTCGGGGGACTCACTGAAGCTTTCTTT,CASSPLGGLTEAFF
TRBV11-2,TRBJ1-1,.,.,TGTGCCAGCAGCTTAGATCGTCACAGCACTGAAGCTTTCTTT,CASSLDRHSTEAFF
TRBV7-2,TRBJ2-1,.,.,TGTGCCAGCAGCCCCGTCACCAGGGGCGGTGAGCAGTTCTTC,CASSPVTRGGEQFF
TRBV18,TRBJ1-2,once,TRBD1,TGTGCCAGCTCAGCAACCTACCCCGCAGGACAGGGTGATGGCTACACCTTC,CASSATYPAGQGDGYTF
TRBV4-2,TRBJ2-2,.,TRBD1,TGTGCCAGCAGCCTTGGACAGGGCGTTAGCGACACCGGGGAGCTGTTTTTT,CASSLGQGVSDTGELFF
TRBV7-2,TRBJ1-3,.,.,TGTGCCAGCAGCCCCCAGAGGGTTTCCGGAAACACCATATATTTT,CASSPQRVSGNTIYF
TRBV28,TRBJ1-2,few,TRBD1,TGTGCCAGCAGTTGGGGACAGGGGTGGGGCTACACCTTC,CASSWGQGWGYTF
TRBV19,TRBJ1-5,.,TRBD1,TGTGCCATCTCGGACAGGGACAATCAGCCCCAGCATTTT,CAISDRDNQPQHF
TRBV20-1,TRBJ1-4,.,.,TGCAGTGTTCAGGGGTGGGAAAAACTGTTTTTT,CSVQGWEKLFF
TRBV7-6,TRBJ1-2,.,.,TGTGCCAGCAGCCCGACTCGAGGCAGCCGCTATGGCTACACCTTC,CASSPTRGSRYGYTF
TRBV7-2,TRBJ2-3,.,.,TGTGCCAGCAGCTCCAGTCGGGGAGATACGCAGTATTTT,CASSSSRGDTQYF
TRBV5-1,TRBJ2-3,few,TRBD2,TGCGCCAGCAGCTTGAGGCTAGCGGGTACAGATACGCAGTATTTT,CASSLRLAGTDTQYF
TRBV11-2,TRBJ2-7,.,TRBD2,TGTGCCAGCAGCTTAATAGCGGGAGTGTGGTACGAGCAGTACTTC,CASSLIAGVWYEQYF
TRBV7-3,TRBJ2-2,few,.,TGTGCCAGCAGCTTAGGGGGGGCCGCGGTGACCGGGGAGCTGTTTTTT,CASSLGGAAVTGELFF
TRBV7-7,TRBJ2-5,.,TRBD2,TGTGCTAGCAGCTTCCGACTAGCGGTACAAGAGACCCAGTACTTC,CASSFRLAVQETQYF
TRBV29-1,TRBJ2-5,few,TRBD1,TGCAGCGTGGCGGGACAGGGGGAGACCCAGTACTTC,CSVAGQGETQYF
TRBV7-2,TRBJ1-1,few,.,TGTGCCAGCAGCACGCCACAGGGATTGAAGGCTTTCTTT,CASSTPQGLKAFF
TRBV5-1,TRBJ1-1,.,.,TGCGCCAGCAGCTTCGGACTTCCGAACACTGAAGCTTTCTTT,CASSFGLPNTEAFF
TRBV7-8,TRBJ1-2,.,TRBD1,TGTGCCAGCAGCTTAGCGCCCGGGACAGGGAATGGCTACACCTTC,CASSLAPGTGNGYTF
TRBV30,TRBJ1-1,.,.,TGTGCCTGGAGTGTATCTAAGGGGTCTGTAGCTTTCTTT,CAWSVSKGSVAFF
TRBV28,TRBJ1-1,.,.,TGTGCCAGCAGTTTAGGTGGGGGGATCACTGAAGCTTTCTTT,CASSLGGGITEAFF